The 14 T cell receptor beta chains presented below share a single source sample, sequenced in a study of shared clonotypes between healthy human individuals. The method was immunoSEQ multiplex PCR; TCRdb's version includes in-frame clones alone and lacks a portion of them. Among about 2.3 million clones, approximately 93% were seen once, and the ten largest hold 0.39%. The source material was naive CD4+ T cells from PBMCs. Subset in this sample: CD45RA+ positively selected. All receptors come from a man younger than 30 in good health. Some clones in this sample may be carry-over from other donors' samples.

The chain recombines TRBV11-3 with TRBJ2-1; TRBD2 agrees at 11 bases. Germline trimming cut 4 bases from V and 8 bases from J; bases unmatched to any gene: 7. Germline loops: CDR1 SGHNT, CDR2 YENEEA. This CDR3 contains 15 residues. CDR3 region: CASSSGTSGPHEQFF. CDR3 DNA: TGTGCCAGCAGCTCCGGGACTAGCGGTCCCCATGAGCAGTTCTTC.

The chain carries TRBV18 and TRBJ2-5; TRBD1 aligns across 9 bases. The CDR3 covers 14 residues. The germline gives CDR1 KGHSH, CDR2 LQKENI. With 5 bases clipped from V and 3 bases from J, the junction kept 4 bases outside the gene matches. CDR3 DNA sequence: TGTGCCAGCTCAATACGGACAGGGGAAGAGACCCAGTACTTC. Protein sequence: CASSIRTGEETQYF. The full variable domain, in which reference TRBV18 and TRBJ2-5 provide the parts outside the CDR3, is NAGVMQNPRHLVRRRGQEARLRCSPMKGHSHVYWYRQLPEEGLKFMVYLQKENIIDESGMPKERFSAEFPKEGPSILRIQQVVRGDSAAYFCASSIRTGEETQYFGPGTRLLVL.

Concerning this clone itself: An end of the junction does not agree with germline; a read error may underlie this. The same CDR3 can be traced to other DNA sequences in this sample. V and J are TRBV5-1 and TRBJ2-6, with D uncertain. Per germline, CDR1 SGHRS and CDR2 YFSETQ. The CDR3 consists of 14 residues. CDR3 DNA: TGCGCCAGCAGTTTGGGGTCTGGGGCCAACGTCCTGACTTTC. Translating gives CASSLGSGANVLTF.

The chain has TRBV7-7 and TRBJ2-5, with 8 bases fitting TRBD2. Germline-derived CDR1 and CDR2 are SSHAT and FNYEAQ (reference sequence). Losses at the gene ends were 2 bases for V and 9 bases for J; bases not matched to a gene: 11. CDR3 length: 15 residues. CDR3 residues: CASSLLAGARGAQYF. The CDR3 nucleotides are TGTGCCAGCAGCTTACTAGCGGGTGCCCGGGGGGCCCAGTACTTC.

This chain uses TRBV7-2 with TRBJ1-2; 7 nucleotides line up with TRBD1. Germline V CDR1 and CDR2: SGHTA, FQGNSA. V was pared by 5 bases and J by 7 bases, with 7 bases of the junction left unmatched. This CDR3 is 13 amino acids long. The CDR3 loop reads CASSPRGGSGYTF. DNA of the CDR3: TGTGCCAGCAGCCCCAGAGGGGGCTCTGGCTACACCTTC.

This CDR3 is CASRRDGVNIQYF. CDR3 coding DNA: TGTGCCAGCAGAAGGGACGGAGTGAACATTCAGTACTTC. The chain recombines TRBV2 with TRBJ2-4; D may correspond to TRBD1 or TRBD2 (5 bases each). Looked up from germline, CDR1 is SNHLY and CDR2 is FYNNEI. The CDR3 has 13 amino acids. V was pared by 6 bases and J by 7 bases, with 13 bases between.

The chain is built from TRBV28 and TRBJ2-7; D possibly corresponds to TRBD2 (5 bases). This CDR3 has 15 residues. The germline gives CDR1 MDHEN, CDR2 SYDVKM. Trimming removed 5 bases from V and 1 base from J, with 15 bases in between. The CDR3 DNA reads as TGTGCCAGCAGTCCCCCGGGGTTGAGATCCTACGAGCAGTACTTC. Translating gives CASSPPGLRSYEQYF.

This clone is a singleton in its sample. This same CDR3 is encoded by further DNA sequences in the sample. CDR3 DNA: TGTGCCAGCTCACCCCCGTCCGGGTACGAGCAGTACTTC. This translates into CASSPPSGYEQYF. V and J are TRBV18 and TRBJ2-7; D remains unclear. Per germline, CDR1 KGHSH and CDR2 LQKENI. The V gene lost 3 bases and the J gene lost 4 bases, with 10 bases spanning the gap. The CDR3 is 13 amino acids.

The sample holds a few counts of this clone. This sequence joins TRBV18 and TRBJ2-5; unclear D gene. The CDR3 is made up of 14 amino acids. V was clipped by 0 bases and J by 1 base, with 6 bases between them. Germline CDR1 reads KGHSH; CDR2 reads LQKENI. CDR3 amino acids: CASSPPFFQETQYF. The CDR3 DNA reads TGTGCCAGCTCACCACCGTTCTTCCAAGAGACCCAGTACTTC.

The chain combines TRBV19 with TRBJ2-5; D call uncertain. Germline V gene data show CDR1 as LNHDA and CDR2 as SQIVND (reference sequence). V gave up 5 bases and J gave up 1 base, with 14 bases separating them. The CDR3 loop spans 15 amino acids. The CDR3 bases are TGTGCCAGTAGTCTCACAAGACTCCTCCAAGAGACCCAGTACTTC. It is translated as CASSLTRLLQETQYF.

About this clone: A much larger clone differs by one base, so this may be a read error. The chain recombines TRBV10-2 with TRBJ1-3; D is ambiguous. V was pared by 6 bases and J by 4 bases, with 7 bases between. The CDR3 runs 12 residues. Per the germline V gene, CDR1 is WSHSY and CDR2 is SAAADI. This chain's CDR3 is CASSLGGNTIYF. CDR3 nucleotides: TGCGCCAGCAGCTTGGGAGGAAACACCATATATTTT.

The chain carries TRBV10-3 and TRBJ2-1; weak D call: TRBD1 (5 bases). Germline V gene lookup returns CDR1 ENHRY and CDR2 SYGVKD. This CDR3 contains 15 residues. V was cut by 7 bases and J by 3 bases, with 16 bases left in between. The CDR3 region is CAITFRATYYNEQFF. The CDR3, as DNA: TGTGCCATCACCTTCAGGGCGACCTACTACAATGAGCAGTTCTTC.

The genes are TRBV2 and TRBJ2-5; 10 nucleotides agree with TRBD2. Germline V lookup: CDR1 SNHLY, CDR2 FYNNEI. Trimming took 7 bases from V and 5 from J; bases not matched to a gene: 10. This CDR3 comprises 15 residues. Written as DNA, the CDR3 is TGTGCCAGCAACCCAGCGGGAGGGCCATGGGAGACCCAGTACTTC. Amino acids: CASNPAGGPWETQYF.

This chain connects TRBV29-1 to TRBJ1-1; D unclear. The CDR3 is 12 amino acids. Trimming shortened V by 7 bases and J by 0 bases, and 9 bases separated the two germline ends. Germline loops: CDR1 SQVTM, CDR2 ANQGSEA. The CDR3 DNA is TGCAGCGCCGACGCCCTGAACACTGAAGCTTTCTTT. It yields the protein CSADALNTEAFF.